The entry that follows covers one T cell receptor beta chain sequence. The data were taken from a study of blood T cell repertoires in COVID-19. Here immunoSEQ multiplex PCR was the method, and the copy in TCRdb shows in-frame clones only, minus some. The table has approximately 260,000 clones, about 86% seen once. This CDR3 is built from 13 residues. With 6 bases removed from V and 0 bases from J, the gap between germline ends came to 9 bases. The study counted Cohort 3 donors as recovered given two negative PCRs, clearance, or symptom resolution. The sequence came from a man aged 45-65 years who had recovered from COVID-19. Sequenced input: PBMCs or T cells enriched from blood (not recorded which). The chain combines TRBV12-3 or TRBV12-4 with TRBJ2-7; D gene unclear. The CDR3 bases are TGTGCCAGCAGGAGAAGCGTCTCCTACGAGCAGTACTTC. It specifies CASRRSVSYEQYF.